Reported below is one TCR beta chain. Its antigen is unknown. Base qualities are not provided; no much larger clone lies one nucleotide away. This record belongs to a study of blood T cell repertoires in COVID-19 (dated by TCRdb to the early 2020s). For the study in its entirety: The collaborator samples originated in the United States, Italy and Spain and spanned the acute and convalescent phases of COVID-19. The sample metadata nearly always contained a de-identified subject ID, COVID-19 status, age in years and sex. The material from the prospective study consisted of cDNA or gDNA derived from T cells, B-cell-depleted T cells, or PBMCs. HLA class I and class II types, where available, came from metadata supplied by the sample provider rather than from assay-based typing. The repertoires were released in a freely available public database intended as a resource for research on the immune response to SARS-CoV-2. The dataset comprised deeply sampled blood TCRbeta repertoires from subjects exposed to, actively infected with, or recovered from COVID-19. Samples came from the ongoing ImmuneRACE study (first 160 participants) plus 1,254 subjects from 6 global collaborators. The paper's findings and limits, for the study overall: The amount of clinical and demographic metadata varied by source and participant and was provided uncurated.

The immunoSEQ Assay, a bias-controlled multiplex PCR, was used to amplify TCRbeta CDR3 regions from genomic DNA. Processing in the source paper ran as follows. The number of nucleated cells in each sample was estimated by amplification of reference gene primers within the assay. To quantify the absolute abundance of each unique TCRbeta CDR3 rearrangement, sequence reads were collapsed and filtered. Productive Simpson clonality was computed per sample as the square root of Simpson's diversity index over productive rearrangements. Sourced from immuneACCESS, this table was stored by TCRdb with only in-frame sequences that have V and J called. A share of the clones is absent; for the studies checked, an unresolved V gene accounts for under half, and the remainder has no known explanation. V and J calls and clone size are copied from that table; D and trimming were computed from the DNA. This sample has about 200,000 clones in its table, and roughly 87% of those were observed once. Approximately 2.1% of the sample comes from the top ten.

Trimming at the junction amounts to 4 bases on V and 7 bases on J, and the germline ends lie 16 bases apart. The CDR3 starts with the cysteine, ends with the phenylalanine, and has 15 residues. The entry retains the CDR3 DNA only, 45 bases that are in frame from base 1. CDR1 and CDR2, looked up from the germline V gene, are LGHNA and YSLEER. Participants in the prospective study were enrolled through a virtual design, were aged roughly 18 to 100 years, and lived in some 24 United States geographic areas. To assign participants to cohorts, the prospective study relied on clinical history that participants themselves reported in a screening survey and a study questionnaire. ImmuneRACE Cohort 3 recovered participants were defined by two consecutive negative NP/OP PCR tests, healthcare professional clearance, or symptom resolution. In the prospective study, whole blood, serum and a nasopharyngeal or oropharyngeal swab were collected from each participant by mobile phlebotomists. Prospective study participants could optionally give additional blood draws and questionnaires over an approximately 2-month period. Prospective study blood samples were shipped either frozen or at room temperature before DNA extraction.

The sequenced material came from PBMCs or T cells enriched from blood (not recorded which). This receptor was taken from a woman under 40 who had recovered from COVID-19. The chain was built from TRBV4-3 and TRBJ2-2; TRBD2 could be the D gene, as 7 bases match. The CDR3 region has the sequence CASSPYGGRGGELFF. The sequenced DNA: TGCGCCAGCAGCCCCTACGGGGGGCGCGGCGGGGAGCTGTTTTTT.